The entry below describes one T cell receptor (beta chain). The source of the sample is a study of CD8 T cells in Susac syndrome. TCR beta sequencing was performed on blood CD8+ and CD4+ T cells. The multiple sclerosis control cohort comprised treatment-naive individuals presenting with stable or active relapsing-remitting disease. TEMRA cells were FACS-enriched, with CD8+ and CD4+ T cells isolated negatively. RNA, at roughly 0.5 to 1 ug, was reverse transcribed with random hexamers. The method of amplification for TCR beta CDR3 was immunoSEQ multiplex PCR, covering 54 Vbeta and 13 Jbeta. In TCRdb, the immunoSEQ multiplex PCR reads were re-called with MiXCR into one record per CDR3 protein. Of tens of thousands of distinct CDR3 sequences in the sample, about 94% were seen once. There are 17 residues in the CDR3. Germline values: CDR1 MGHRA, CDR2 YSYEKL. The V segment lost 1 base and the J segment 2 bases; nucleotides outside the gene matches: 5.

Sequencing was performed on CD8+ T cells from PBMCs. The sequence derives from a human donor with multiple sclerosis. This chain joins TRBV4-1 and TRBJ2-7, with 13 bases aligning to TRBD2. The CDR3 DNA follows: TGCGCCAGCAGCCAAGGGTTCGGGACTAGCGGGACCTACGAGCAGTACTTC. As protein: CASSQGFGTSGTYEQYF.